This TCR beta chain was observed in a study of regulatory T cells in long-lasting Graves disease. Findings and caveats of the study: Patients whose Graves' disease persisted exhibited lower TCR diversity than those newly diagnosed.

In building TCR beta libraries, iRepertoire HTBI primers were used together with Arm-PCR of CDR3 regions. TCRdb re-called the multiplex PCR reads through MiXCR, storing one row per CDR3 protein. The sample consists of 380,000 or so distinct CDR3 sequences, around 16% of them appearing once. Time point described: newly diagnosed GD, antithyroid drugs for less than 3 months. RNA isolated from PBMCs was used to make the TCR library. This clonotype was counted ten times or more. Its cognate antigen is unknown. From germline, CDR1 is DFQATT and CDR2 SNEGSKA (reference sequence). The CDR3 has 12 amino acids. V gave up 3 bases and J gave up 3 bases; unmatched junction bases: 2. These same data were also listed under a study on T cells in Graves' hyperthyroidism and ophthalmopathy. That study adds: Patients aged 18 to 65 had newly diagnosed hyperthyroidism that had lasted under 2 months.

The specimen comprised peripheral blood mononuclear cells (PBMCs), sampled at new diagnosis, from a patient treated with antithyroid drugs. The TCR comes from a woman aged 18-30 years with Graves disease. The V gene is TRBV20-1, the J gene TRBJ2-7; 7 bases line up with TRBD1. As DNA, the CDR3 is TGCAGTGCTAGTGGACAGGTCTACGAGCAGTACTTC. Translated, it gives CSASGQVYEQYF.